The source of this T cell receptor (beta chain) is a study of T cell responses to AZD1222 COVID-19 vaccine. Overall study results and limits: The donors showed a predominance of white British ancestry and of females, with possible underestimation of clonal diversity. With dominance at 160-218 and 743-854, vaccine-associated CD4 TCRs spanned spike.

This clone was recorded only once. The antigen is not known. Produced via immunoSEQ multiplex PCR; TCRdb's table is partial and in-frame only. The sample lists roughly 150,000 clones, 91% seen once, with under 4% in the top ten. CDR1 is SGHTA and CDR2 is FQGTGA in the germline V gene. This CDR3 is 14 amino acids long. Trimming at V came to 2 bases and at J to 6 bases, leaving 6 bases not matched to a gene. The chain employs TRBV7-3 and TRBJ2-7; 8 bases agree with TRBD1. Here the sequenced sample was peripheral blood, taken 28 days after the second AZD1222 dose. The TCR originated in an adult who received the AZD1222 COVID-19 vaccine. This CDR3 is CASSLRTGFAEQYF. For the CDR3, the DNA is TGTGCCAGCAGCTTACGGACAGGGTTCGCCGAGCAGTACTTC.